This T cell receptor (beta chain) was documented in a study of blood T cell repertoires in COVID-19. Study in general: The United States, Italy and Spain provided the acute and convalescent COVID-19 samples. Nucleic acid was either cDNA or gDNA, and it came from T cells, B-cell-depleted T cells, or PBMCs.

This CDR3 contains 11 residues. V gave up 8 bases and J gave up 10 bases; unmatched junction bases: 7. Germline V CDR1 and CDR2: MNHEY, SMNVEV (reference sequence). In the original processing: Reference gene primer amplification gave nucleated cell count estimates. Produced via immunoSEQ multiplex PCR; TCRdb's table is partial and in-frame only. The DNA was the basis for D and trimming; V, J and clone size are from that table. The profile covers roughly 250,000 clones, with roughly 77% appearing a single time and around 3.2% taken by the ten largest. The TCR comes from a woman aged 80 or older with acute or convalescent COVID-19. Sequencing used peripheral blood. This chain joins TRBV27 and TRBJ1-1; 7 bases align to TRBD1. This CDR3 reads CASVTGVTAFF. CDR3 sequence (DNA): TGTGCCAGCGTAACAGGGGTAACAGCTTTCTTT.